Reported below is one TCR beta chain. Its antigen is unknown. Primed by a sample-barcoded 5' primer and a J-beta primer mix, a second PCR proceeded for about 7 to 11 cycles. TCRdb ran MiXCR on the 5' RACE reads and lists one entry per CDR3 protein. In the table there are around 690,000 distinct CDR3 sequences, around three fifths of which are singletons. The data belong to a study of blood T cells in healthy people across ages. General observations from the study: Unknown donor CMV status possibly confounded expanded clonotype changes. Across the age range, TCR beta diversity per million T cells fell in a roughly linear way.

Ranging in age from about 6 to 90, the donors were healthy Caucasian individuals from Russia. Trimming took off 7 bases at V and 2 bases at J, with 15 bases between the two ends. This CDR3 spans 14 amino acids. In germline, CDR1 is MNHEY, CDR2 SVGAGI. The chain has TRBV6-5 and TRBJ2-7; D is perhaps TRBD2 (5 bases). The specimen was blood. This receptor was identified in a man between 60 and 70 years old in good health. This CDR3 reads CASMGVARPYEQYF. The CDR3 nucleotides are TGTGCCAGCATGGGCGTAGCGCGCCCCTACGAGCAGTACTTC.